Shown below are 32 T cell receptor beta chains from a single sample sequenced in a study of PD-L1 blockade in urothelial cancer (dated by TCRdb to the late 2010s). The library was built by means of the immunoSEQ multiplex PCR assay. The table comes from immuneACCESS by way of TCRdb, which keeps in-frame sequences with V and J called. Part of the clones is missing from these tables; in studies checked, under half for an unresolved V gene and the rest for unknown reasons. The table for this sample lists 72,000 or so clones; approximately 86% of them were counted only once. The top ten clones comprise 15% of the sample. The label giving this sample's time point can be read as: pretreatment peripheral blood. This specimen consisted of PBMCs, obtained around atezolizumab (anti-PD-L1) treatment. Receptor source: a man aged 60 to 75 with urothelial cancer.

V usage is TRBV11-2 and J usage is TRBJ2-1, with TRBD2 identical over 12 bases. The CDR3 sequence is 18 residues long. Germline V gene lookup returns CDR1 SGHAT and CDR2 FQNNGV. V was pared by 3 bases and J by 4 bases, with 10 bases of the junction left unmatched. In DNA form, the CDR3 reads TGTGCCAGCAGCTTTGCTAGCGGGGGGGCGAGGAGATACAATGAGCAGTTCTTC. Residues: CASSFASGGARRYNEQFF.

This clone was counted between two and nine times. The genes are TRBV5-1 and TRBJ1-6; 8 nucleotides align to TRBD1. The length of the CDR3 is 14 residues. The J segment lost 10 bases and the V segment lost 4 bases, leaving 7 bases of the junction unmatched. CDR1 and CDR2 (germline): SGHRS, YFSETQ. CDR3 protein: CASSVTGVDSPLHF. The CDR3 DNA reads as TGCGCCAGCAGCGTGACAGGGGTCGACTCACCCCTCCACTTT.

This clone was detected once. The chain carries TRBV5-3 and TRBJ2-7; TRBD1 might be the D (6 bases). Being an ORF, TRBV5-3 has a function that is uncertain. Trimming left V 1 base short and J 6 bases short, with 8 bases between. This CDR3 is built from 12 residues. The CDR3 sequence is CARSLKGGEQYF. The CDR3 DNA sequence: TGTGCCAGAAGCTTGAAAGGGGGCGAGCAGTACTTC.

This chain uses TRBV18 with TRBJ1-4; weak D call: TRBD1 (6 bases). The V gene lost 6 bases and the J gene lost 7 bases, with 18 bases spanning the gap. The CDR3 has 15 residues. Per germline, CDR1 KGHSH and CDR2 LQKENI. CDR3 in amino acids: CASSPDQGSREKLFF. The CDR3 DNA reads as TGTGCCAGCTCGCCCGATCAGGGGTCGCGTGAAAAACTGTTTTTT.

The V and J genes are TRBV6-5 and TRBJ1-6; possibly TRBD1 for D (5 bases). Trimming shortened V by 0 bases and J by 6 bases, and 6 bases separated the two germline ends. The CDR3 loop spans 14 amino acids. Per germline, CDR1 MNHEY and CDR2 SVGAGI. CDR3 sequence reads: CASSYSDSNSPLHF. CDR3 nucleotides: TGTGCCAGCAGTTACTCAGACAGTAATTCACCCCTCCACTTT.

The chain links TRBV27 to TRBJ2-1; possible D gene TRBD2, 7 bases. V dropped 7 bases and J dropped 4 bases, with 23 bases sitting between them. Germline V gene sequence: CDR1 MNHEY, CDR2 SMNVEV (reference sequence). The CDR3 is made up of 17 amino acids. The CDR3 DNA reads as TGTGCCAGCAACTCGTTGAGGGGCGGGGGCCTTTACAATGAGCAGTTCTTC. Translation: CASNSLRGGGLYNEQFF.

The rearrangement links TRBV28 to TRBJ1-2; TRBD1 aligns across 8 bases. This CDR3 has 15 amino acids. Germline V gene lookup returns CDR1 MDHEN and CDR2 SYDVKM. V was clipped by 8 bases and J by 4 bases; unmatched bases: 12. The DNA for the CDR3 is TGTGCCAGCGGGCTGCGGGACAGGCTTCTCTATGGCTACACCTTC. This codes for CASGLRDRLLYGYTF.

The chain recombines TRBV7-2 with TRBJ2-1, with a possible D match to TRBD2 (7 bases). V lost 4 bases, J lost 6 bases, and 19 bases lay in between. The V gene's germline CDR1 is SGHTA and CDR2 FQGNSA. This CDR3 is built from 16 residues. The CDR3: CASSSPGGGASNEQFF. CDR3 sequence (DNA): TGTGCCAGCAGCTCCCCGGGGGGCGGGGCCTCCAATGAGCAGTTCTTC.

The chain carries TRBV11-2 and TRBJ1-2, with 9 bases identical to TRBD1. CDR3 length equals 16 residues. The trim removed 0 bases at V and 5 bases at J, leaving 7 bases unmatched. Germline CDR1 SGHAT, CDR2 FQNNGV. CDR3: CASSLDLVDRGYGYTF. For the CDR3, the DNA is TGTGCCAGCAGCTTAGATCTCGTGGACAGGGGATATGGCTACACCTTC.

This chain uses TRBV19 with TRBJ2-3, with 8 positions matching TRBD2. V was pared by 5 bases and J by 4 bases, with 11 bases of the junction left unmatched. This CDR3 contains 16 residues. The germline gives CDR1 LNHDA, CDR2 SQIVND (reference sequence). CDR3: CASSPRTSGRADTQYF. CDR3 in DNA: TGTGCCAGTAGTCCTCGCACTAGCGGAAGGGCAGATACGCAGTATTTT.

The V and J genes are TRBV6-4 and TRBJ2-3; 10 positions match TRBD2. The CDR3 is made up of 15 amino acids. CDR1 and CDR2 (germline): MRHNA, SNTAGT. The junction had 5 bases not matched to a gene; V was cut back by 2 bases and J by 6 bases. The CDR3 DNA is TGTGCCAGCAGTGACCCTAGCGGGGGCTCCGATACGCAGTATTTT. This gives the protein CASSDPSGGSDTQYF.

This clone is judged medium-sized. V usage is TRBV6-5 and J usage is TRBJ2-7; TRBD1 agrees at 8 bases. V shed 6 bases, J shed 0 bases, and the junction held 4 bases outside the gene matches. Germline loops: CDR1 MNHEY, CDR2 SVGAGI. This CDR3 is built from 14 residues. Here the CDR3 reads CASRGTGYSYEQYF. The DNA for the CDR3 is TGTGCCAGCAGGGGGACAGGCTACTCCTACGAGCAGTACTTC.

This clone was seen just once. The chain is built from TRBV5-4 and TRBJ2-7; 7 bases map to TRBD2. CDR1 SGHNT and CDR2 YYREEE come from the germline V gene (reference sequence). The CDR3 length is 16 residues. The V gene end was trimmed by 0 bases and the J gene end by 3 bases; junction bases not matched to a gene: 9. The CDR3 region has the DNA TGTGCCAGCAGCTTGGCCACAGCGGGGCGCGACTACGAGCAGTACTTC. Its translation is CASSLATAGRDYEQYF.

The chain is built from TRBV9 and TRBJ2-3, with 9 bases that match TRBD1. The germline CDR1 and CDR2 sequences are SGDLS and YYNGEE. This CDR3 contains 16 residues. V dropped 3 bases and J dropped 0; count of bases not matched to a gene: 5. DNA of the CDR3: TGTGCCAGCAGCGCCCGGACAGGGGTGAGCACAGATACGCAGTATTTT. Amino acid sequence: CASSARTGVSTDTQYF.

The chain links TRBV5-1 to TRBJ2-1; 8 bases are a match to TRBD2. The CDR3 consists of 16 residues. CDR1 and CDR2 (germline): SGHRS, YFSETQ. Unmatched junction bases numbered 15, after V lost 4 bases and J lost 9 bases. In DNA form, the CDR3 reads TGCGCCAGCAGCCTACTCTTAGCGGGGAGGACGGGTGAGCAGTTCTTC. Translated: CASSLLLAGRTGEQFF.

J is TRBJ2-1 and V is TRBV19, with 7 bases aligning to TRBD1. The V segment lost 1 base and the J segment 7 bases; nucleotides outside the gene matches: 4. This CDR3 has 14 residues. In germline, CDR1 is LNHDA, CDR2 SQIVND (reference sequence). CDR3 in DNA: TGTGCCAGTAGTATAGTAAGGGGGCCTAATGAGCAGTTCTTC. Protein product: CASSIVRGPNEQFF.

This clone has at least ten counts. The chain links TRBV19 to TRBJ2-3; D remains ambiguous. Trimming stripped 3 bases from V and 2 bases from J, with 9 bases between. The CDR3 consists of 14 residues. Germline lookup yields CDR1 LNHDA and CDR2 SQIVND (reference sequence). CDR3 residues: CASSMKQSTDTQYF. DNA of the CDR3: TGTGCCAGTAGTATGAAACAATCCACAGATACGCAGTATTTT.

This rearrangement joins TRBV30 to TRBJ2-1, with 8 bases aligning to TRBD1. V lost 4 bases, J lost 6 bases, and 8 bases stayed unmatched. CDR3 length: 14 residues. CDR1 GTSNPN and CDR2 SVGIG come from the germline V gene (reference sequence). The CDR3 coding sequence is TGTGCCTGGACGGACAGGGAAGATGGCAATGAGCAGTTCTTC. Its protein product is CAWTDREDGNEQFF.

This chain joins TRBV5-1 and TRBJ1-4; 8 bases align to TRBD1. The trim removed 4 bases at V and 5 bases at J, leaving 1 base unmatched. The CDR3 consists of 13 residues. Germline assignment: CDR1 SGHRS and CDR2 YFSETQ. CDR3 DNA sequence: TGCGCCAGCAGCGGGGACAGGAATGAAAAACTGTTTTTT. Amino acid sequence: CASSGDRNEKLFF.

The rearrangement joins TRBV5-6 to TRBJ1-3, with a possible D match to TRBD1 (6 bases). Germline V gives CDR1 SGHDT, CDR2 YYEEEE. CDR3 length: 16 amino acids. The germline V and J ends were trimmed by 4 bases and 0 bases, with 14 bases remaining between them. DNA of the CDR3: TGTGCCAGCAGCCCGAGACAGGCCGGCTCTGGAAACACCATATATTTT. Translated, it gives CASSPRQAGSGNTIYF.

The chain carries TRBV7-2 and TRBJ2-5; D may be TRBD2 (6 bases). The germline V and J ends were trimmed by 2 bases and 7 bases, with 11 bases remaining between them. Germline V CDR1 and CDR2: SGHTA, FQGNSA. The CDR3 covers 13 residues. The CDR3 sequence is CASSLSQAGTQYF. The CDR3 DNA follows: TGTGCCAGCAGCTTATCCCAAGCGGGGACCCAGTACTTC.

This clone showed up just once. The rearrangement links TRBV6-6 to TRBJ2-4; tentative D call: TRBD1 (6 bases). The CDR3 contains 15 residues. Germline V lookup: CDR1 MNHNY, CDR2 SVGAGI (reference sequence). Between the trimmed V and J ends, which lost 5 bases and 0 bases, there was a span of 11 bases. CDR3 protein: CASSVRGEAKNIQYF. The CDR3 nucleotides read TGTGCCAGCAGTGTCAGGGGAGAAGCCAAAAACATTCAGTACTTC.

The chain joins TRBV2 to TRBJ2-1; D not certain. Germline V gene lookup returns CDR1 SNHLY and CDR2 FYNNEI. This CDR3 spans 11 amino acids. The V end was cut by 3 bases, the J end by 7 bases, with 4 bases between. In nucleotides, the CDR3 is TGTGCCAGCAGTGAGTATAATGAGCAGTTCTTC. Residues: CASSEYNEQFF.

CDR3 coding DNA: TGTGCCAGCAGCTTATGGGGGGTTGAGTCACCCCTCCACTTT. Its translation: CASSLWGVESPLHF. The rearrangement joins TRBV5-8 to TRBJ1-6; possibly TRBD1 for D (5 bases). V was pared by 2 bases and J by 10 bases, with 13 bases between. Germline loops: CDR1 SGHTS, CDR2 YDEGEE. The CDR3 totals 14 residues.

V usage is TRBV5-1 and J usage is TRBJ2-5; weak D call: TRBD2 (6 bases). Trimming took 4 bases from V and 3 from J, leaving 10 bases between them. The CDR3 totals 13 residues. Germline assignment: CDR1 SGHRS and CDR2 YFSETQ. This CDR3 is CASSGGAEETQYF. The DNA of the CDR3 is TGCGCCAGCAGCGGCGGGGCCGAAGAGACCCAGTACTTC.

There are a few counts of this clone. V is TRBV5-6 and J is TRBJ2-4, with 7 bases lining up with TRBD1. Per the germline V gene, CDR1 is SGHDT and CDR2 is YYEEEE. This CDR3 spans 14 amino acids. V gave up 4 bases and J gave up 6 bases; unmatched junction bases: 7. The CDR3 bases are TGTGCCAGCAGCGTGACAGGGCCGGGAAACATTCAGTACTTC. Amino acid sequence: CASSVTGPGNIQYF.

V gene TRBV6-5 combines with J gene TRBJ2-5, with 7 bases identical to TRBD2. This CDR3 has 14 amino acids. The germline V gene encodes CDR1 MNHEY and CDR2 SVGAGI. V lost 4 bases, J lost 4 bases, and 6 bases stayed unmatched. CDR3 amino acids: CASSSGGSGETQYF. CDR3 coding DNA: TGTGCCAGCAGTTCGGGAGGTAGTGGAGAGACCCAGTACTTC.

The CDR3 DNA reads TGTGCCAGCAGCGCTAGAGGGAATCCCACAGATACGCAGTATTTT. Its translation is CASSARGNPTDTQYF. The rearrangement joins TRBV9 to TRBJ2-3; a weak D match, TRBD2 (5 bases). CDR1 and CDR2 (germline): SGDLS, YYNGEE. Trimming removed 3 bases from V and 2 bases from J, with 13 bases in between. The CDR3 length is 15 residues. Looking up the rest from reference TRBV9 and TRBJ2-3 gives the full variable domain: DSGVTQTPKHLITATGQRVTLRCSPRSGDLSVYWYQQSLDQGLQFLIQYYNGEERAKGNILERFSAQQFPDLHSELNLSSLELGDSALYFCASSARGNPTDTQYFGPGTRLTVL.

J is TRBJ2-5 and V is TRBV27; 7 bases map to TRBD1. Trimming at V came to 0 bases and at J to 4 bases, leaving 8 bases not matched to a gene. This CDR3 is 16 amino acids long. Per germline, CDR1 MNHEY and CDR2 SMNVEV (reference sequence). This CDR3 reads CASSLSGQIRVETQYF. The DNA for the CDR3 is TGTGCCAGCAGTTTATCGGGACAGATTAGAGTAGAGACCCAGTACTTC.

V is TRBV10-3 and J is TRBJ2-1, with TRBD2 matching 10 bases. Unmatched junction bases numbered 6, after V lost 4 bases and J lost 3 bases. This CDR3 contains 16 residues. Germline V CDR1 and CDR2: ENHRY, SYGVKD. CDR3 region: CAISALLAGSYNEQFF. In DNA, the CDR3 is TGTGCCATCAGTGCACTACTAGCGGGGAGCTACAATGAGCAGTTCTTC.

Many counts were recorded for this clone. The genes are TRBV5-1 and TRBJ1-6; the D gene is possibly TRBD1 (5 bases). Germline loops: CDR1 SGHRS, CDR2 YFSETQ. The CDR3 has 17 residues. Trimming shortened V by 0 bases and J by 4 bases, and 14 bases separated the two germline ends. CDR3 nucleotide sequence: TGCGCCAGCAGCTTGGCCGGCAGGGCGGCATATAATTCACCCCTCCACTTT. This gives the protein CASSLAGRAAYNSPLHF.

V gene TRBV7-9 combines with J gene TRBJ1-3, with D hard to call. V dropped 2 bases and J dropped 4 bases, with 3 bases sitting between them. The CDR3 is made up of 12 amino acids. Germline loops: CDR1 SEHNR, CDR2 FQNEAQ (reference sequence). This CDR3 is CASSLQGNTIYF. In nucleotides, the CDR3 is TGTGCCAGCAGCTTACAAGGAAACACCATATATTTT.